A selection of T cell receptor beta chains follows, all from one sample in a study of cytomegalovirus exposure and HLA in healthy donors. TCRdb keeps only in-frame clones here, not all; method: immunoSEQ multiplex PCR. The sample lists about 130,000 clones, about 85% occurring once. Sequenced input: PBMCs. All receptors come from a boy aged 5-17 years in good health and CMV-seronegative. Both conserved end residues are part of each CDR3. The D gene is left open where the match is weak. Size is omitted from some rows. Given values are once, few, many or a class for expanded clones.

D	V	J	size	DNA	CDR3
TRBD1	TRBV15	TRBJ1-1	-	TGTGCCACCAGCACAGGACAGGTCTCTGAAGCTTTCTTT	CATSTGQVSEAFF
-	TRBV9	TRBJ2-2	-	TGTGCCAGCAGCGTAGTCTCCGAGGAAGGGGAGCTGTTTTTT	CASSVVSEEGELFF
TRBD1	TRBV6-1	TRBJ2-7	-	TGTGCCAGCAGTGGGTCTCCGGGACAGTACTACGAGCAGTACTTC	CASSGSPGQYYEQYF
-	TRBV19	TRBJ1-6	-	TGTGCCAGTAGTACGAACCCGGGATCACCCCTCCACTTT	CASSTNPGSPLHF
-	TRBV11-2	TRBJ2-1	-	TGTGCCAGCAGCTTGAGCGGAGTATACAATGAGCAGTTCTTC	CASSLSGVYNEQFF
TRBD1	TRBV5-8	TRBJ1-1	-	TGTGCCAGCAGCTCCCTAGGGACAGGGGGGAGTATGAACACTGAAGCTTTCTTT	CASSSLGTGGSMNTEAFF
TRBD1	TRBV2	TRBJ2-7	once	TGTGCCAGCAGCCGGGACAGGGCCTACGAGCAGTACTTC	CASSRDRAYEQYF
-	TRBV11-3	TRBJ2-2	-	TGTGCCAGCAGCTCTGGGTGGAGGGAAAAGAACACCGGGGAGCTGTTTTTT	CASSSGWREKNTGELFF
-	TRBV11-3	TRBJ2-3	-	TGTGCCAGCAGCTTAAGTTATCCAGGCAGCACAGATACGCAGTATTTT	CASSLSYPGSTDTQYF
-	TRBV4-3	TRBJ1-1	few	TGCGCCAGCAGCCAAGGAGGGAACACTGAAGCTTTCTTT	CASSQGGNTEAFF
-	TRBV5-1	TRBJ2-5	-	TGCGCCAGCAGCTGGGTAGGAGAGGAGACCCAGTACTTC	CASSWVGEETQYF
TRBD1	TRBV5-6	TRBJ1-4	-	TGTGCCAGCAGCTTCTACAGGGGGCCGGCAACTAATGAAAAACTGTTTTTT	CASSFYRGPATNEKLFF
TRBD1	TRBV29-1	TRBJ1-1	once	TGCAGCGTTGAAAGGATAGGGACAGGGGGAACTGAAGCTTTCTTT	CSVERIGTGGTEAFF